The 22 T cell receptor beta chains listed next were all sequenced from one sample in a study of cytomegalovirus exposure and HLA in healthy donors (dated by TCRdb to about 2017). To prepare the library, the immunoSEQ multiplex PCR assay was applied. The table comes from immuneACCESS by way of TCRdb, which keeps in-frame sequences with V and J called. Part of the clones is missing from these tables; in studies checked, under half for an unresolved V gene and the rest for unknown reasons. This sample gives approximately 100,000 clones in total; 87% of them show up just once. Clones ranked in the top ten supply 6.3% of the sample. Sample: PBMCs. Every receptor here comes from a man aged 18 to 29 in good health and CMV-seropositive.

The chain couples TRBV2 to TRBJ1-5, with D uncertain. This CDR3 region has 14 residues. Germline V gene lookup returns CDR1 SNHLY and CDR2 FYNNEI. Trimming stripped 3 bases from V and 1 base from J, with 7 bases between. The CDR3 is CASSDGGSNQPQHF. In DNA, the CDR3 is TGTGCCAGCAGTGATGGAGGGAGCAATCAGCCCCAGCATTTT.

V is TRBV10-3 and J is TRBJ1-1; 9 bases align to TRBD1. The V segment lost 2 bases and the J segment 5 bases; nucleotides outside the gene matches: 9. This CDR3 is built from 16 residues. Germline-derived CDR1 and CDR2 are ENHRY and SYGVKD. CDR3 amino acids: CAISETDRGGGTEAFF. The CDR3 region has the DNA TGTGCCATCAGTGAGACGGACAGGGGCGGCGGGACTGAAGCTTTCTTT.

The V and J genes are TRBV29-1 and TRBJ2-7, with 7 bases fitting TRBD1. The germline CDR1 and CDR2 sequences are SQVTM and ANQGSEA. CDR3 length: 13 residues. V lost 6 bases and J lost 2; bases outside the gene matches: 7. Written as DNA, the CDR3 is TGCAGCGTCAAATCGGGACAGACCTACGAGCAGTACTTC. Its protein product is CSVKSGQTYEQYF.

This rearrangement joins TRBV11-1 to TRBJ2-5; 8 bases fit TRBD2. In germline, CDR1 is SGHAT, CDR2 FQDESV (reference sequence). Trimming took 2 bases from V and 4 from J; bases not matched to a gene: 15. The CDR3 is 18 amino acids. The CDR3 reads CASSLKQGSGRISETQYF. The CDR3 nucleotides are TGTGCCAGCAGCTTAAAGCAAGGCAGCGGGAGAATTTCAGAGACCCAGTACTTC.

The gene calls are TRBV10-3 and TRBJ1-4; TRBD1 might be the D (5 bases). Germline-derived CDR1 and CDR2 are ENHRY and SYGVKD. The CDR3 is made up of 13 amino acids. The V end lost 4 bases, the J end lost 8 bases, and 11 bases lay between the germline ends. This CDR3 reads CAISVRVGEKLFF. The CDR3 DNA is TGTGCCATCAGTGTCAGGGTTGGAGAAAAACTGTTTTTT.

This sequence joins TRBV18 and TRBJ2-3, with D uncertain. CDR1 KGHSH and CDR2 LQKENI come from the germline V gene. V was pared by 2 bases and J by 1 base, with 7 bases between. This CDR3 has 14 residues. The CDR3: CASSPLRGTDTQYF. The CDR3 DNA reads as TGTGCCAGCTCACCATTGCGAGGCACAGATACGCAGTATTTT.

This clone has more than one count but fewer than ten. The J gene is TRBJ1-5, the V gene TRBV28, with a possible D match to TRBD1 (6 bases). Germline loops: CDR1 MDHEN, CDR2 SYDVKM. The V end lost 4 bases, the J end lost 3 bases, and 16 bases lay between the germline ends. This CDR3 comprises 16 residues. CDR3 protein: CASSSPADRPNQPQHF. CDR3 bases: TGTGCCAGCAGTTCCCCCGCTGACAGGCCCAATCAGCCCCAGCATTTT.

Remarks on this clone: The germline gene is not matched at one end of the junction; a read error may be the cause. Here the CDR3 reads CASSIARQDRSQHRYAVF. As DNA, the CDR3 is TGTGCCAGTAGTATTGCTCGTCAAGACAGGTCCCAGCACAGATACGCAGTATTT. This rearrangement joins TRBV19 to TRBJ2-3; D might be TRBD1 (6 bases). Germline V gene sequence: CDR1 LNHDA, CDR2 SQIVND (reference sequence). The CDR3 runs 18 residues. The variable domain in full, completed from reference TRBV19 and TRBJ2-3, reads DGGITQSPKYLFRKEGQNVTLSCEQNLNHDAMYWYRQDPGQGLRLIYYSQIVNDFQKGDIAEGYSVSREKKESFPLTVTSAQKNPTAFYLCASSIARQDRSQHRYAVFGPGTRLTVL.

The chain employs TRBV7-7 and TRBJ2-5, with 8 bases matching TRBD1. The germline V gene encodes CDR1 SSHAT and CDR2 FNYEAQ (reference sequence). The V and J ends lost 5 bases and 2 bases, in that order; junction bases with no gene match: 7. The CDR3 length is 15 residues. CDR3 sequence: CASSAQTGEQETQYF. In DNA form, the CDR3 reads TGTGCCAGCAGCGCCCAGACAGGGGAGCAAGAGACCCAGTACTTC.

This clone was seen a handful of times. This sequence joins TRBV19 and TRBJ1-2; no firm D call. The CDR3 runs to 13 residues. Germline CDR1 LNHDA, CDR2 SQIVND (reference sequence). Trimming took off 5 bases at V and 3 bases at J, with 10 bases between the two ends. The CDR3 protein is CASSLNQDYGYTF. As DNA, the CDR3 is TGTGCCAGTAGTTTAAACCAGGACTATGGCTACACCTTC. The full variable domain, with the rest looked up from reference TRBV19 and TRBJ1-2, is DGGITQSPKYLFRKEGQNVTLSCEQNLNHDAMYWYRQDPGQGLRLIYYSQIVNDFQKGDIAEGYSVSREKKESFPLTVTSAQKNPTAFYLCASSLNQDYGYTFGSGTRLTVV.

The rearrangement joins TRBV6-6 to TRBJ2-7, with D possibly matching TRBD2 (5 bases). The CDR3 has 12 residues. Germline V gene lookup returns CDR1 MNHNY and CDR2 SVGAGI (reference sequence). Between the trimmed V and J ends, which lost 6 bases and 6 bases, there was a span of 12 bases. The chain's CDR3 is CASRDRGAEQYF. The CDR3, as DNA: TGTGCCAGCAGGGATCGGGGAGCCGAGCAGTACTTC.

V gene TRBV7-9 combines with J gene TRBJ1-4, with D perhaps matching TRBD1 (6 bases). CDR3 length: 16 residues. Trimming removed 1 base from V and 8 bases from J, with 17 bases in between. Looked up from germline, CDR1 is SEHNR and CDR2 is FQNEAQ (reference sequence). The CDR3 protein is CASSLVGGGSSEKLFF. The CDR3 DNA follows: TGTGCCAGCAGCTTAGTGGGAGGGGGTTCATCGGAAAAACTGTTTTTT.

The J gene is TRBJ2-3, the V gene TRBV5-6; D perhaps matches TRBD1 (5 bases). The germline V and J ends were trimmed by 5 bases and 6 bases, with 22 bases remaining between them. Germline loops: CDR1 SGHDT, CDR2 YYEEEE. The CDR3 runs 16 residues. The CDR3 DNA reads as TGTGCCAGCAGTTACAAATACCAGGGATTCTCCGATACGCAGTATTTT. It translates to CASSYKYQGFSDTQYF.

The chain carries TRBV2 and TRBJ1-6, with a possible D match to TRBD1 (5 bases). Trimming removed 3 bases at V and 14 bases at J, with 8 bases between. The CDR3 spans 11 residues. From germline, CDR1 is SNHLY and CDR2 FYNNEI. CDR3 DNA: TGTGCCAGCAGTGACCGGGGGGCCCTCCACTTT. This translates into CASSDRGALHF. The full variable domain, with the rest looked up from reference TRBV2 and TRBJ1-6, is EPEVTQTPSHQVTQMGQEVILRCVPISNHLYFYWYRQILGQKVEFLVSFYNNEISEKSEIFDDQFSVERPDGSNFTLKIRSTKLEDSAMYFCASSDRGALHFGNGTRLTVT.

The chain links TRBV5-6 to TRBJ2-3; D possibly corresponds to TRBD1 (6 bases). V was pared by 4 bases and J by 2 bases, with 20 bases between. Per germline, CDR1 SGHDT and CDR2 YYEEEE. The length of the CDR3 is 17 residues. As DNA, the CDR3 is TGTGCCAGCAGCCCCGAAGAAGGGGGACACCCCACAGATACGCAGTATTTT. This translates into CASSPEEGGHPTDTQYF.

CDR3 DNA: TGTGCCAGCTCACCGGGACAGGGATATGAAAAACTGTTTTTT. This codes for CASSPGQGYEKLFF. The chain joins TRBV18 to TRBJ1-4, with 9 bases fitting TRBD1. V lost 3 bases to trimming and J lost 6 bases; unmatched junction nucleotides: 2. CDR1 is KGHSH and CDR2 is LQKENI in the germline V gene. This CDR3 contains 14 residues.

This clone has just one count. This sequence joins TRBV2 and TRBJ1-2, with TRBD1 as a possible D gene (6 bases). The V gene lost 2 bases and the J gene lost 3 bases, with 10 bases spanning the gap. Germline assignment: CDR1 SNHLY and CDR2 FYNNEI. The CDR3 totals 14 residues. In DNA form, the CDR3 reads TGTGCCAGCAGTGAATACAGGGCGGACTATGGCTACACCTTC. Residues: CASSEYRADYGYTF.

J is TRBJ2-1 and V is TRBV10-1, with 13 bases aligning to TRBD2. CDR3 size: 15 residues. Losses at the gene ends were 2 bases for V and 8 bases for J; bases not matched to a gene: 3. Looked up from germline, CDR1 is WNHNN and CDR2 is SYGVQD (reference sequence). DNA of the CDR3: TGCGCCAGCAGTGAGAGGACTAGCGGGAGACATGAGCAGTTCTTC. The encoded protein is CASSERTSGRHEQFF.

The V gene is TRBV11-2, the J gene TRBJ2-7; TRBD1 might be the D (5 bases). V shed 7 bases and J shed 7 bases, with 20 bases lying between them. The CDR3 is made up of 14 amino acids. Germline V CDR1 and CDR2: SGHAT, FQNNGV. CDR3 residues: CASNPQGSGWEQYF. The CDR3 bases are TGTGCCAGCAACCCCCAGGGATCGGGTTGGGAGCAGTACTTC.

This clone has a single count. V is TRBV19 and J is TRBJ2-5; D gene uncertain. Germline CDR1 is LNHDA and CDR2 is SQIVND (reference sequence). V lost 4 bases to trimming and J lost 2 bases, with 8 bases between them. This CDR3 has 13 amino acids. CDR3 protein: CASSKQSQETQYF. CDR3 sequence (DNA): TGTGCCAGTAGTAAACAATCACAAGAGACCCAGTACTTC.

This clone occurred a few times. The chain employs TRBV7-3 and TRBJ2-3; 9 bases match TRBD1. The CDR3 length is 16 residues. The germline CDR1 and CDR2 sequences are SGHTA and FQGTGA. Losses at the gene ends were 0 bases for V and 6 bases for J; bases not matched to a gene: 7. The CDR3 sequence is CASSLTWDRAKDTQYF. CDR3 sequence (DNA): TGTGCCAGCAGCTTAACCTGGGACAGGGCTAAGGATACGCAGTATTTT.

This clone was counted only a few times. This chain connects TRBV10-3 to TRBJ1-5, with no clear D. The CDR3 spans 15 residues. V lost 2 bases and J 4 bases, leaving 12 bases between the germline ends. Germline CDR1 is ENHRY and CDR2 is SYGVKD. CDR3 DNA: TGTGCCATCAGTGAGATGTTGGGCAGAAATCAGCCCCAGCATTTT. The encoded protein is CAISEMLGRNQPQHF.